The entry below gives a single T cell receptor beta chain sequence along with its context. What was amplified from RNA transcripts were TCR beta CDR3 regions. TCR CDR3 underwent first-round RT-PCR with the HTBI primer set. From the multiplex PCR reads, TCRdb called clonotypes with MiXCR, one entry per CDR3 protein. The repertoire consists of approximately 400,000 distinct CDR3 sequences, with around a sixth occurring once and the leading ten covering roughly 8%. The CDR3 runs to 16 residues. CDR1 is MDHEN and CDR2 is SYDVKM in the germline V gene. V was clipped by 7 bases and J by 3 bases; unmatched bases: 9. This sample stems from a study of T cells in Graves' hyperthyroidism and ophthalmopathy.

The sequencing sample was made of blood. The rearrangement uses TRBV28 and TRBJ1-2; 12 bases line up with TRBD1. This receptor was taken from a woman younger than 35 with Graves' hyperthyroidism. CDR3 coding DNA: TGTGCCAGCACCTTGGGGACAGGGGGCGCTTACTATGGCTACACCTTC. It specifies CASTLGTGGAYYGYTF.